The 5 T cell receptor beta chains reported below all come from one sample, sequenced in a study of blood T cell repertoires in COVID-19. The assay was immunoSEQ multiplex PCR, and TCRdb's table has in-frame clones only and misses some. This sample has 250,000 to 300,000 clones, with 75% to 90% found just once. The sample consisted of PBMCs or T cells enriched from blood (not recorded which). These receptor sequences come from a woman in her forties or fifties who had recovered from COVID-19.

This clone was detected only a few times. The genes are TRBV7-2 and TRBJ2-1; TRBD1 might be the D (6 bases). This CDR3 comprises 16 residues. Trimming pared 2 bases from V and 0 bases from J, leaving 11 bases between. CDR1 is SGHTA and CDR2 is FQGNSA in the germline V gene. The CDR3 reads CASSLNRVSSYNEQFF. The CDR3 nucleotides are TGTGCCAGCAGCTTAAACAGGGTTAGCTCCTACAATGAGCAGTTCTTC.

As DNA, the CDR3 is TGTGCCAGCAGTCCCCGGGACAGGGGAACTGGAAACACCATATATTTT. Its protein product is CASSPRDRGTGNTIYF. This chain links TRBV27 with TRBJ1-3; 10 nucleotides align to TRBD1. The CDR3 totals 16 residues. Trimming removed 5 bases from V and 2 bases from J; junction bases left unmatched: 6. From germline, CDR1 is MNHEY and CDR2 SMNVEV (reference sequence).

The chain employs TRBV27 and TRBJ2-2, with TRBD2 identical over 7 bases. CDR1 MNHEY and CDR2 SMNVEV come from the germline V gene (reference sequence). This CDR3 spans 13 amino acids. The V segment lost 5 bases and the J segment 6 bases; nucleotides outside the gene matches: 3. Written as DNA, the CDR3 is TGTGCCAGCAGTCGAGCGGGGCCCGGGGAGCTGTTTTTT. Its protein product is CASSRAGPGELFF.

The V gene is TRBV19, the J gene TRBJ1-2; TRBD1 is a possible D gene (6 bases). CDR1 and CDR2 (germline): LNHDA, SQIVND (reference sequence). The CDR3 contains 17 residues. V lost 5 bases, J lost 4 bases, and 23 bases lay in between. Here the CDR3 reads CASSLRGRGGQSYGYTF. The CDR3 bases are TGTGCCAGTAGTCTACGGGGTCGGGGCGGACAGAGCTATGGCTACACCTTC.

The chain is built from TRBV21-1 and TRBJ1-4; TRBD1 was called by the table and not checked on the DNA. TRBV21-1 is an annotated pseudogene. The CDR3 totals 15 residues. This CDR3 is CASSKARGPYKKLFF. CDR3 nucleotides: TGTGCCAGCAGCAAAGCGAGGGGGCCATATAAAAAACTGTTTTTT.